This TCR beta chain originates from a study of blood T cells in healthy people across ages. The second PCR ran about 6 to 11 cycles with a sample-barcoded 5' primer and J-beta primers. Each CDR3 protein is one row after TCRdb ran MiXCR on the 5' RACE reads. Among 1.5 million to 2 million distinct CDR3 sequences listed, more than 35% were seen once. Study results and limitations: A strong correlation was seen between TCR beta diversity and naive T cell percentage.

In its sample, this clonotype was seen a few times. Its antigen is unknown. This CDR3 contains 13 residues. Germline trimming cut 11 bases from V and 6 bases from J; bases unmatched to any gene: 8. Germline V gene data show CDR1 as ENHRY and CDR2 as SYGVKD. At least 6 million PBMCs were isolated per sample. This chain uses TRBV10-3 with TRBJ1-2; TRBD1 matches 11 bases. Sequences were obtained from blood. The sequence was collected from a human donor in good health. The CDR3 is CALRWDRGDGYTF. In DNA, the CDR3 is TGTGCCCTACGATGGGACAGGGGGGATGGCTACACCTTC.